Listed below are T cell receptor beta chains from one sample, sequenced in a study of blood T cell repertoires in COVID-19. Produced via immunoSEQ multiplex PCR; TCRdb's table is partial and in-frame only. The table has about 220,000 clones, around four fifths seen once. Material: peripheral blood. These receptors were obtained from a man aged 25 to 40 with active or convalescent COVID-19. Both conserved end residues are part of each CDR3. The order of the fields is V gene, clone size, D gene, J gene, CDR3 DNA, CDR3 protein. A D gene is named only where the DNA matches it firmly. Not every row has a clone size; where given, it reads once, few, many or a size class.

v_gene: TRBV2
abundance: -
d_gene: -
j_gene: TRBJ1-2
CDR3nt: TGTGCCAGCAGCGCCGAGATGGAGGGCGTTAGGGGCTACACCTTC
CDR3aa: CASSAEMEGVRGYTF

v_gene: TRBV20-1
abundance: few
d_gene: TRBD1
j_gene: TRBJ1-1
CDR3nt: TGCAGTGCTAGAGAAGGGACAGGAGCTTTCTTT
CDR3aa: CSAREGTGAFF

v_gene: TRBV9
abundance: -
d_gene: -
j_gene: TRBJ2-7
CDR3nt: TGTGCCAGCAGCGCAAACCTGGACAGAGTGAACGAGCAGTACTTC
CDR3aa: CASSANLDRVNEQYF

v_gene: TRBV6-1
abundance: -
d_gene: -
j_gene: TRBJ1-3
CDR3nt: TGTGCCAGCAGTGATCTGAAGGGGGTAGGAAACACCATATATTTT
CDR3aa: CASSDLKGVGNTIYF

v_gene: TRBV18
abundance: -
d_gene: TRBD1
j_gene: TRBJ1-5
CDR3nt: TGTGCCAGTTCTTCTTCGCCCCAGGGGGCGCTGGGTCAGCCCCAGCATTTT
CDR3aa: CASSSSPQGALGQPQHF

v_gene: TRBV6-6
abundance: once
d_gene: -
j_gene: TRBJ1-5
CDR3nt: TGTGCCAGCAGGTTACAGGGTTGGGGCAATCAGCCCCAGCATTTT
CDR3aa: CASRLQGWGNQPQHF

v_gene: TRBV3-1/TRBV3-2
abundance: -
d_gene: TRBD1
j_gene: TRBJ2-7
CDR3nt: TGTGCCAGCAGCCAAGGCGCAGGGGGAGACGAGCAGTACTTC
CDR3aa: CASSQGAGGDEQYF

v_gene: TRBV3-1/TRBV3-2
abundance: -
d_gene: TRBD1
j_gene: TRBJ1-1
CDR3nt: TGTGCCAGCAGCCGAGGACAGGGGTCAACTGAAGCTTTCTTT
CDR3aa: CASSRGQGSTEAFF

v_gene: TRBV24-1
abundance: -
d_gene: TRBD1
j_gene: TRBJ2-7
CDR3nt: TGTGCCACCAGTGATTTCCCGCGGACAGGCACCCACGAGCAGTACTTC
CDR3aa: CATSDFPRTGTHEQYF

v_gene: TRBV30
abundance: -
d_gene: TRBD2
j_gene: TRBJ2-1
CDR3nt: TGTGCCTCGGGATCTGGACTAGCGGGAGGGCCTCGGCAGTTCTTC
CDR3aa: CASGSGLAGGPRQFF

v_gene: TRBV11-2
abundance: -
d_gene: -
j_gene: TRBJ1-5
CDR3nt: TGTGCCAGCAGTTTGAGCGTCAATCAGCCCCAGCATTTT
CDR3aa: CASSLSVNQPQHF

v_gene: TRBV4-2
abundance: -
d_gene: -
j_gene: TRBJ2-5
CDR3nt: TGTGCCAGCAGCAGGGGGACCCCCGAAGGAGAGACCCAGTACTTC
CDR3aa: CASSRGTPEGETQYF

v_gene: TRBV27
abundance: once
d_gene: TRBD1
j_gene: TRBJ1-1
CDR3nt: TGTGCCAGCAGTTCCCTACAGGGGATGGGCACTGAAGCTTTCTTT
CDR3aa: CASSSLQGMGTEAFF

v_gene: TRBV2
abundance: once
d_gene: TRBD2
j_gene: TRBJ2-3
CDR3nt: TGTGCCAGCAGTTCTAGCGGGAGAAAGTCAGATACGCAGTATTTT
CDR3aa: CASSSSGRKSDTQYF

v_gene: TRBV23-1
abundance: -
d_gene: -
j_gene: TRBJ2-7
CDR3nt: TGCGCCAGCAGTCCCCCACCATCGGGGGGGGGACAGCGCTACGAGCAGTACTTC
CDR3aa: CASSPPPSGGGQRYEQYF

v_gene: TRBV7-9
abundance: -
d_gene: -
j_gene: TRBJ2-4
CDR3nt: TGTGCCAGCAGCTTAGAAAGTTCGGGGTTGGGCAAAAACATTCAGTACTTC
CDR3aa: CASSLESSGLGKNIQYF

v_gene: TRBV11-1
abundance: -
d_gene: TRBD1
j_gene: TRBJ1-1
CDR3nt: TGTGCCAGCAGACCGATTGAGACAGGGCCGAACACTGAAGCTTTCTTT
CDR3aa: CASRPIETGPNTEAFF

v_gene: TRBV10-3
abundance: -
d_gene: -
j_gene: TRBJ2-1
CDR3nt: TGTGCCATCTCGAGGGAGGGGGGCAATGAGCAGTTCTTC
CDR3aa: CAISREGGNEQFF

v_gene: TRBV10-3
abundance: -
d_gene: -
j_gene: TRBJ1-1
CDR3nt: TGTGCCATCAGTGTCCCGGTGAACACTGAAGCTTTCTTT
CDR3aa: CAISVPVNTEAFF